This T cell receptor (beta chain) is drawn from a study of monozygotic twins with inflammatory bowel disease. From the 5' RACE reads, TCRdb lists one entry per CDR3 protein and no DNA. In total, the table holds some 150,000 distinct CDR3 sequences. The CDR3 has 16 residues. The sample consisted of blood. This rearrangement joins TRBV12-3 or TRBV12-4 to TRBJ1-1; TCRdb returns TRBD1, unconfirmable since there is no DNA. The sequence came from a human donor with ulcerative colitis or Crohn's disease, or a healthy co-twin of an affected twin (not recorded which). The CDR3 region is CASSLRGVGANTEAFF.